This TCR beta chain emerged from a study of CD8 T cells in ankylosing spondylitis. Whole-study findings and limits: Disease-linked clones were found to be CD8+ and relatively rare in peripheral blood. Significantly higher representation of disease-linked clones was reported for matched ankylosing spondylitis synovial fluid. What appeared characteristic of ankylosing spondylitis blood was a TCR beta motif of fewer than ten highly homologous variants. Previously reported in reactive arthritis synovial fluid and blood were some of the motif variants.

Points on this clonotype: The antigen is undetermined.

This CDR3 has 13 residues. Germline V lookup: CDR1 DFQATT, CDR2 SNEGSKA (reference sequence). V lost 2 bases, J lost 5 bases, and 10 bases lay in between. TCRdb fed the 5' RACE reads into MiXCR, producing one record per CDR3 protein. The sample shows approximately 190,000 distinct CDR3 sequences, over 10% of them seen only once. Sequences were obtained from blood, either unsorted or a sorted T cell fraction (not recorded which). The chain uses TRBV20-1 and TRBJ2-1; no firm D call. The sequence derives from a female donor with ankylosing spondylitis or in good health (not recorded which). The CDR3 protein is CSARLALDNEQFF. CDR3 DNA: TGCAGTGCTAGATTAGCCCTTGACAATGAGCAGTTCTTC.